The 24 T cell receptor beta chains below were found in one sample sequenced in a study of patients and donors after allogeneic stem cell transplantation. TCRdb re-called the RT-PCR reads with MiXCR, one entry per CDR3 protein. The sample has about a million distinct CDR3 sequences, under 20% seen once. Sample: blood, either unsorted or a sorted T cell fraction (not recorded which). The receptor source for this set is a human donor who was either an allogeneic HSCT recipient or a stem cell or donor lymphocyte infusion donor (not recorded which). It is not recorded whose cells these are; they may come from a transplant donor.

As DNA, the CDR3 is TGTGCCAGCAAGGTCGGGGGTCCCGCTTACGAGCAGTACTTC. This codes for CASKVGGPAYEQYF. The chain carries TRBV27 and TRBJ2-7, with D possibly TRBD2 on 6 matching bases. The CDR3 is 14 amino acids. Germline CDR1 reads MNHEY; CDR2 reads SMNVEV (reference sequence). V was pared by 7 bases and J by 4 bases, with 17 bases between.

The chain couples TRBV4-1 to TRBJ2-2; 10 bases map to TRBD2. CDR3 length: 18 residues. J was trimmed by 1 base and V by 3 bases; bases with no gene match: 8. Germline-derived CDR1 and CDR2 are MGHRA and YSYEKL. CDR3 loop: CASSHRPASGGNTGELFF. For the CDR3, the DNA is TGCGCCAGCAGCCACCGCCCAGCTAGCGGGGGGAACACCGGGGAGCTGTTTTTT.

This clonotype was found many times. The genes are TRBV29-1 and TRBJ2-5, with D perhaps matching TRBD1 (5 bases). CDR3 length: 12 amino acids. The germline gives CDR1 SQVTM, CDR2 ANQGSEA. V was clipped by 4 bases and J by 1 base, with 7 bases between them. The CDR3 DNA sequence: TGCAGCGTTGGACAGTCCCAAGAGACCCAGTACTTC. It is translated as CSVGQSQETQYF.

This clonotype showed up just a few times. The chain recombines TRBV6-1 with TRBJ1-5, with 9 bases matching TRBD1. There are 14 residues in the CDR3. Looked up from germline, CDR1 is MNHNS and CDR2 is SASEGT. J lost 6 bases, V lost 6 bases, and 6 bases had no gene match. The CDR3: CASREQGALQPQHF. The CDR3 DNA reads TGTGCCAGCAGGGAACAGGGGGCGCTTCAGCCCCAGCATTTT.

In this sample, this clonotype turned up a few times. The gene calls are TRBV6-1 and TRBJ1-6, with 7 nucleotides matching TRBD1. The germline gives CDR1 MNHNS, CDR2 SASEGT. The CDR3 sequence is 13 residues long. J was trimmed by 4 bases and V by 10 bases; bases with no gene match: 4. CDR3 in amino acids: CATGTDYNSPLHF. Written as DNA, the CDR3 is TGTGCCACCGGGACAGATTATAATTCACCCCTCCACTTT.

The genes are TRBV6-5 and TRBJ2-5; TRBD2 matches at 11 bases. Germline values: CDR1 MNHEY, CDR2 SVGAGI. J lost 0 bases, V lost 0 bases, and 6 bases had no gene match. The CDR3 is made up of 18 amino acids. The CDR3 here is CASSYSLAGGPYQETQYF. The CDR3 DNA follows: TGTGCCAGCAGTTACTCCCTAGCGGGAGGACCTTACCAAGAGACCCAGTACTTC.

This clonotype showed up just a few times. The chain has TRBV29-1 and TRBJ2-2; D is uncertain. Trimming left V 6 bases short and J 0 bases short, with 11 bases between. This CDR3 has 14 amino acids. The germline V gene encodes CDR1 SQVTM and CDR2 ANQGSEA. CDR3 DNA sequence: TGCAGCGTCCATGGGGTAACGAACACCGGGGAGCTGTTTTTT. It is translated as CSVHGVTNTGELFF.

This clonotype was observed at least ten times. The chain links TRBV12-3 or TRBV12-4 to TRBJ2-7, with TRBD1 as a possible D gene (6 bases). The V end lost 8 bases, the J end lost 3 bases, and 11 bases lay between the germline ends. The CDR3 spans 12 residues. The CDR3 protein is CASQTQGYEQYF. The CDR3, as DNA: TGTGCCAGCCAGACACAGGGCTACGAGCAGTACTTC.

Only a few counts were recorded for this clonotype. V gene TRBV7-2 combines with J gene TRBJ2-4; 7 positions agree with TRBD1. There are 13 residues in the CDR3. Trimming took 1 base from V and 14 from J; bases not matched to a gene: 8. In germline, CDR1 is SGHTA, CDR2 FQGNSA. The CDR3 sequence: CASSLEQTGSEYF. The CDR3, as DNA: TGTGCCAGCAGCTTAGAACAGACAGGGTCCGAGTACTTC.

This chain joins TRBV7-3 and TRBJ2-1; weak D call: TRBD2 (6 bases). V was cut by 1 base and J by 9 bases, with 13 bases left in between. Germline V gives CDR1 SGHTA, CDR2 FQGTGA. The CDR3 runs to 14 residues. The CDR3 protein is CASSLKSYGSEQFF. The CDR3, as DNA: TGTGCCAGCAGCTTAAAGAGTTACGGGAGTGAGCAGTTCTTC.

This chain uses TRBV7-2 with TRBJ2-5; unclear D gene. In germline, CDR1 is SGHTA, CDR2 FQGNSA. The CDR3 is 12 residues long. The germline V and J ends were trimmed by 5 bases and 9 bases, with 13 bases remaining between them. CDR3 sequence (DNA): TGTGCCAGCAGCCCCCGAAGGTATGCCCAGTACTTC. Protein: CASSPRRYAQYF.

The chain couples TRBV20-1 to TRBJ2-7, with 8 bases fitting TRBD2. The CDR3 totals 14 residues. J lost 3 bases, V lost 3 bases, and 7 bases had no gene match. The germline V gene has CDR1 DFQATT and CDR2 SNEGSKA (reference sequence). The CDR3 here is CSARPTSDDYEQYF. The CDR3 DNA follows: TGCAGTGCTAGGCCGACTAGCGATGACTACGAGCAGTACTTC.

This clonotype came up many times. This chain joins TRBV18 and TRBJ2-3; D gene uncertain. Germline CDR1 is KGHSH and CDR2 is LQKENI. This CDR3 is built from 12 residues. With 8 bases removed from V and 5 bases from J, the gap between germline ends came to 11 bases. CDR3 nucleotide sequence: TGTGCCAGCAGTCCCAAGGGAGATACGCAGTATTTT. It specifies CASSPKGDTQYF.

This clonotype was seen only a few times. The gene calls are TRBV10-3 and TRBJ1-1, with 7 nucleotides matching TRBD1. Per germline, CDR1 ENHRY and CDR2 SYGVKD. V lost 4 bases and J lost 6; bases outside the gene matches: 17. CDR3 length: 17 amino acids. This CDR3 reads CAISGLRQGGLRSEAFF. The CDR3 DNA reads TGTGCCATCAGTGGGCTTCGACAGGGTGGATTGAGATCTGAAGCTTTCTTT.

The V gene is TRBV6-5, the J gene TRBJ1-1, with D uncertain. The germline V gene encodes CDR1 MNHEY and CDR2 SVGAGI. There are 15 residues in the CDR3. V lost 2 bases, J lost 4 bases, and 14 bases lay in between. This CDR3 reads CASSYERGLFTEAFF. The CDR3 bases are TGTGCCAGCAGTTACGAGAGAGGACTCTTCACTGAAGCTTTCTTT.

The CDR3 here is CASSPYGQRQQAFF. The CDR3, as DNA: TGTGCCAGCAGCCCATACGGACAAAGACAACAAGCTTTCTTT. The chain links TRBV7-6 to TRBJ1-1; D is possibly TRBD1 (5 bases). Germline CDR1 is SGHVS and CDR2 is FNYEAQ. This CDR3 region has 14 residues. V lost 5 bases, J lost 9 bases, and 19 bases lay in between.

The chain links TRBV6-7 to TRBJ2-1; 12 bases agree with TRBD2. TRBV6-7 counts as an open reading frame of uncertain function. The CDR3 runs to 15 residues. V lost 6 bases, J lost 6 bases, and 6 bases stayed unmatched. DNA of the CDR3: TGTGCCAGCAGCCGACTAGCGGGAGTACTCAATGAGCAGTTCTTC. It encodes CASSRLAGVLNEQFF.

This clonotype was seen more than once but under ten times. This chain connects TRBV11-1 to TRBJ2-1; D unresolved. The CDR3 length is 15 residues. Germline CDR1 and CDR2: SGHAT and FQDESV (reference sequence). V lost 5 bases to trimming and J lost 9 bases, with 20 bases between them. The CDR3 nucleotides are TGTGCCAGCAGCCCTCAAGTAGATGCGGCGTTTGAGCAGTTCTTC. Translated: CASSPQVDAAFEQFF.

The chain has TRBV6-5 and TRBJ1-3; no clear D. The CDR3 is 15 residues long. Trimming pared 4 bases from V and 4 bases from J, leaving 14 bases between. CDR1 and CDR2 (germline): MNHEY, SVGAGI. CDR3 nucleotide sequence: TGTGCCAGCAGTTCTCCGGGCCTCTCCGGAAACACCATATATTTT. Amino acid sequence: CASSSPGLSGNTIYF.

Many counts were recorded for this clonotype. V is TRBV7-6 and J is TRBJ2-1, with D possibly matching TRBD1 (6 bases). Deletions cut 3 bases from V and 5 bases from J, with 11 bases between. The CDR3 consists of 14 residues. Germline CDR1 and CDR2: SGHVS and FNYEAQ. Here the CDR3 reads CASSFLDSNNEQFF. The CDR3 nucleotides read TGTGCCAGCAGCTTTCTGGACAGTAACAATGAGCAGTTCTTC.

The rearrangement joins TRBV5-1 to TRBJ1-5; weak D call: TRBD1 (5 bases). CDR3 length equals 15 residues. Trimming cost V 1 base and J 6 bases, with 14 bases left between them. Germline loops: CDR1 SGHRS, CDR2 YFSETQ. CDR3 bases: TGCGCCAGCAGCTTGTGGGCAGGGAAAGGTCAGCCCCAGCATTTT. Translated, it gives CASSLWAGKGQPQHF.

The rearrangement uses TRBV7-2 and TRBJ1-4; D gene ambiguous. Germline V gives CDR1 SGHTA, CDR2 FQGNSA. This CDR3 is 15 amino acids long. V dropped 5 bases and J dropped 7 bases, with 17 bases sitting between them. CDR3 amino acids: CASSPRRGLGEKLFF. Written as DNA, the CDR3 is TGTGCCAGCAGCCCCCGGAGAGGACTCGGTGAAAAACTGTTTTTT.

The rearrangement joins TRBV5-1 to TRBJ2-1, with TRBD2 matching over 12 bases. Germline V gene sequence: CDR1 SGHRS, CDR2 YFSETQ. After removal of 4 bases from V and 7 bases from J, the junction contained 9 bases not matched to a gene. The CDR3 loop spans 16 amino acids. The CDR3 sequence is CASSPGLAGTRNEQFF. The DNA of the CDR3 is TGCGCCAGCAGCCCCGGACTAGCGGGAACGAGGAATGAGCAGTTCTTC. Complete variable domain (other parts from reference TRBV5-1 and TRBJ2-1): KAGVTQTPRYLIKTRGQQVTLSCSPISGHRSVSWYQQTPGQGLQFLFEYFSETQRNKGNFPGRFSGRQFSNSRSEMNVSTLELGDSALYLCASSPGLAGTRNEQFFGPGTRLTVL.

This clonotype was observed a few times. This rearrangement joins TRBV20-1 to TRBJ1-2; the D is unclear. CDR1 DFQATT and CDR2 SNEGSKA come from the germline V gene (reference sequence). The CDR3 is made up of 9 amino acids. The germline V and J ends were trimmed by 7 bases and 8 bases, with 8 bases remaining between them. This CDR3 reads CSGHRGYTF. DNA of the CDR3: TGCAGTGGCCACCGGGGCTACACCTTC.